This T cell receptor (beta chain) comes out of a study of cytomegalovirus exposure and HLA in healthy donors (dated by TCRdb to between 2016 and 2019). About the investigation overall: An earlier analysis of roughly 630 of the donors reported 250 to 350 Gb of sequence data and roughly 110 million unique TCR beta sequences from 190 million or so T cells. Roughly 300 gigabases of sequencing data and about 92 million unique TCR sequences made up an early release that covered about 640 HLA-typed donors. The genetic ancestry cluster associated with self-reported Caucasian donors included approximately 85% of the 350 to 500 genotyped donors. The study aimed to test whether cataloging public T cell receptors could reveal signatures of past pathogen exposure. The study profiled the T cell repertoires of hundreds of subjects by immunosequencing and related them to cytomegalovirus serostatus. Besides the first cohort of 666 subjects, a separate validation cohort made up of over a hundred different subjects was used. To predict cytomegalovirus infection status, the study combined high-throughput TCR immunosequencing, statistical association of individual TCRs with disease status, and machine learning. A later analysis re-analyzed previously published TCR beta repertoires from roughly 690 donors and added high-resolution HLA genotyping to study TCR occurrence patterns. Rather than drawing on any new phenotypic data, the later analysis identified candidate immune exposures from TCR beta sequences and the way those sequences occurred across donors. An earlier analysis of some 500 of the donors used high-throughput TCR beta sequencing to judge whether each TCR beta V gene segment behaved as functional or pseudogenic. Donor age, sex, ethnicity and CMV serostatus were compiled alongside the repertoire data. A later genetic analysis took genome-wide SNP genotypes for about 65% of the 666 donors and used that subset as a discovery cohort. Every discovery cohort repertoire had been produced on one sequencing platform. HLA typing covered class I and class II loci at four-digit resolution. The number of typed donors differed by locus: about 620-630 for A, B, C, DRB1 and DQB1; 500 to 550 for DQA1; approximately 610 for DPA1; and some 470 for DPB1. Five DR-DQ haplotypes were handled as single units for association and clustering, since linkage in the cohort was strong. Among 300 to 450 genotyped donors of the cohort, an average of roughly 240,000 unique TCR beta nucleotide sequences were sequenced per donor, around 20% of them non-productive.

The library came from the immunoSEQ multiplex PCR assay. For the multiplex PCR, a mixture combining 60 forward primers for TCR Vbeta segments and 13 reverse primers for TCR Jbeta segments was used. The CDR3 region of rearranged TCR beta genes was amplified from genomic DNA with a multiplex PCR assay. On the Illumina HiSeq System, the amplified TCR beta libraries were sequenced as 87-base-pair reads. In the source study's methods: A later analysis tallied roughly 76 million unique TCR beta chains across the approximately 670 repertoires, and about 10 million of those chains were shared by two or more donors. A nearest-neighbor algorithm error-corrected the raw reads and collapsed the reads into unique sequences, merging closely related sequences to remove PCR and sequencing errors. Alignment of CDR3 sequences to IMGT reference sequences was used to assign V, D and J gene segments. For a sequence to be retained, a match of at least six nucleotides to both a V gene segment and a J gene segment was required. A rearrangement counted as productive if the CDR3 had no stop codons and remained in frame with V and J, and every other rearrangement counted as non-productive. CDR3 was defined according to IMGT convention as the region running from the second conserved V-encoded cysteine to the conserved J-encoded phenylalanine. In an earlier analysis of 500 to 650 of the donors, sequences lacking an unambiguous match to a single V gene segment were excluded. An earlier analysis of 550 to 650 of the donors classified V segments as functional when productive rearrangements were above 56.7% and as segregating when the standard deviation between donors was above 5%. A statistical classification framework was built to diagnose cytomegalovirus status from the catalog of TCR beta chain sequences. In a later analysis, TCR nucleotide sequences were compared against IMGT/GENE-DB human TR gene sequences so that V and J genes could be assigned. The TCRdist pipeline was used in a later analysis to assign CDR3 sequences and most-parsimonious VDJ recombination scenarios. In a later analysis, every TCR beta chain was defined by the combination of its CDR3 amino acid sequence and its V-gene family, and reads without a unique V-gene family were dropped. A later analysis removed 600 or so highly shared, low-generation-probability nucleotide sequences to deal with suspected cross-contamination and a sequencing artifact. In a later analysis, a clonal expansion index was calculated for each public chain from normalized within-repertoire ranks of inferred template counts. A later analysis computed generation probabilities with a VDJ recombination model fitted to out-of-frame rearrangements, and checked the results against IGoR. Hypergeometric tests were used in a later analysis to score TCR-TCR, TCR-HLA and TCR-CMV co-occurrence, with a repertoire-size bias correction applied to the TCR pairs. In a later analysis, false discovery rates were estimated by permuting HLA or CMV assignments 20 times. A later analysis grouped co-occurring TCRs with DBSCAN, adding TCRdist sequence similarity when clustering within HLA-allele-positive subsets. For co-occurrence clustering, repertoires with fewer than 30,000 or more than 120,000 public chains were excluded, along with 5 or 6 repertoires with anomalous nucleotide sharing. Held by TCRdb, this immuneACCESS table contains in-frame sequences only and omits some clones. Under half of the omission traces to an unresolved V gene where checked; the cause of the rest is unknown. The DNA was the basis for D and trimming; V, J and clone size are from that table. Within this sample are 150,000 to 180,000 clones, with around 70% of them counted one time only. The top ten clones comprise approximately 2.1% of the sample.

The germline V and J ends show losses of 5 bases and 7 bases respectively, and no gene match explains 8 bases of the junction. Per the germline V gene, MDHEN is the CDR1 and SYDVKM is the CDR2. There are 15 amino acids in the CDR3, from cysteine to phenylalanine inclusive. Only the CDR3 region is kept as DNA, spanning 45 bases read in frame from base 1. The cohort comprised several hundred healthy bone marrow donors. At the time of sampling, every cohort member was nominally healthy, though immune exposures that went unrecorded were likely present. The donor was CMV seronegative and was included in the group of a few hundred seronegative cohort members. A peripheral blood sample was collected from each donor, and TCR beta sequencing was performed on peripheral blood mononuclear cells. The Qiagen DNeasy Blood Extraction Kit was used to extract genomic DNA from the blood cell samples. Details on this clone: Its specific antigen is unknown. The record has no base qualities; no much larger clone is one base away.

The paper's findings and limits, for the study overall: Compared with equally common non-associated chains, HLA-associated TCR beta chains in a later analysis were more clonally expanded and had lower generation probabilities. In a later analysis, around 15,000 TCR beta sequences were associated with specific HLA alleles at a false discovery rate of 0.05. Most CMV-associated TCR beta chains appeared to be HLA-restricted in a later analysis, and the HLA associations seemed to be driven largely by CMV exposure. A further reported finding was that TCR beta sequences accurately predicted the HLA-A and HLA-B alleles for most subjects in the first cohort. In vitro tests confirmed that a few of the cytomegalovirus-associated TCR beta chains recognize cytomegalovirus antigens. The classifier was reported to diagnose cytomegalovirus status with high specificity and sensitivity in both the original cohort and the validation cohort. Correlated functional status among segregating V segments might be attributable to linkage disequilibrium, but an unknown experimental factor could not be ruled out. A later genetic analysis associated a missense DCLRE1C variant with V-gene and J-gene trimming of TCR beta chains, and an independent cohort replicated the association. According to the authors, the approach could potentially be generalized to other disease states and immunological phenotypes. The study listed 150 to 200 TCR beta chains as associated with cytomegalovirus. The only immune exposure information available for the cohort was CMV serostatus. According to a later analysis, parvovirus B19, influenza, CMV and Epstein-Barr virus appeared linked to several top co-occurrence clusters. A later analysis found that TCR association rates varied across HLA loci, with DRB1 alleles showing the most associated TCRs and HLA-C alleles the fewest. The earlier analysis of approximately 540 of the donors excluded approximately 15 rarely observed V segments, including chromosome 9 orphons, because counts were too low. Presence/absence analyses assumed roughly uniform sequencing depth across donors, an assumption that may not hold. Because the 87-base-pair reads could not distinguish some IMGT-functional V segments, including TRBV6-2 and TRBV6-3, those segments were excluded. Broadly in line with IMGT annotations, most TCR beta V segments showed up in productive rearrangements about 90% or about 30% of the time in an earlier analysis of about 500 of the donors. When HLA alleles, especially DR and DQ, strongly co-occurred, attributing TCR associations to individual alleles was difficult. Compared with the approximately 700-donor mean, donors in an Asian-associated ancestry cluster had fewer N-insertions in productive TCRs, according to a later genetic analysis. While some public TCRs were present in many individuals, most TCR sequences turned up only very rarely across donors. The sequencing pipeline was judged likely to have produced a cluster of highly shared sequence variants as a technical artifact. Only TCR beta chains were sequenced in this cohort, and the absence of alpha or paired-chain data limited detectable features. HLA typing was unavailable for some donors at each locus, so association tests used only the typed subset.

The sequence derives from a man between 25 and 39 years old in good health and CMV-seronegative. The receptor chain draws on TRBV28 and TRBJ1-4; 9 bases in between match TRBD1. The sequencing input was PBMCs. The nucleotide sequence is given as TGTGCCAGCAGTCCTCCGGGACAGGGCGGTGAAAAACTGTTTTTT. This translates into CASSPPGQGGEKLFF.